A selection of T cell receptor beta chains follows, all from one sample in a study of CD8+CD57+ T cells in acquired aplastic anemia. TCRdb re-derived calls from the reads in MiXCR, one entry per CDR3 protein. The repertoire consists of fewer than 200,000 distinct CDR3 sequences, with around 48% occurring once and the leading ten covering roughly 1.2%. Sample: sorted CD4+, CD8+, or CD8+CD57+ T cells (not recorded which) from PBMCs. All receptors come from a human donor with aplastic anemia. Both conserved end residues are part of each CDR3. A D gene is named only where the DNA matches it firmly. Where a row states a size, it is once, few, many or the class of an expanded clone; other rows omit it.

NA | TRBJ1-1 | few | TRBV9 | TGTGCCAGCAGCGCAGTGAGGGAGGGTAGGGCTGAAGCTTTCTTT | CASSAVREGRAEAFF
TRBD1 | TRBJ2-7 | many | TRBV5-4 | TGTGCCAGCAGCTACACCCGGGACAGGGTCTACGAGCAGTACTTC | CASSYTRDRVYEQYF
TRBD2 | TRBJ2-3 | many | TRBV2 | TGTGCCAGCAGTGCGGGACTAGCGGGGGGGCCTCTCCCAGATACGCAGTATTTT | CASSAGLAGGPLPDTQYF
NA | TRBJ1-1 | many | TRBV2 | TGTGCCAGCAGTCCCAATACAGGGATGGCTTTCTTT | CASSPNTGMAFF
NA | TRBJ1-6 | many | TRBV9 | TGTGCCAGCAGCGTAATGGGTCAGGACAGCTCCTATAATTCACCCCTCCACTTT | CASSVMGQDSSYNSPLHF
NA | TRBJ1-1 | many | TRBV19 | TGTGCCAGTAGTTTCAACGTGAACACTGAAGCTTTCTTT | CASSFNVNTEAFF
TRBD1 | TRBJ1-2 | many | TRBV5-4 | TGTGCCAGCAGTTCCGACAGGGTGGGCTACACCTTC | CASSSDRVGYTF
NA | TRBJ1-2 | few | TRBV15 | TGTGCCACCAGCTCCCGCAGGGATTTTTCGAATGGCTACACCTTC | CATSSRRDFSNGYTF
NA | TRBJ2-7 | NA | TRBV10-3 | TGTGCCACTAAGCCCGGGGGGCAGGCCTACGAGCAGTACTTC | CATKPGGQAYEQYF
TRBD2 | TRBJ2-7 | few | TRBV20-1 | TGCAGTGCTGAGTCGGGACTAGCGGGATCCTACGAGCAGTACTTC | CSAESGLAGSYEQYF
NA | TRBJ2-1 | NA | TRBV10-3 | TGTGCCATCAGTGAGTTTGCCAGCAGTGAGCAGTTCTTC | CAISEFASSEQFF
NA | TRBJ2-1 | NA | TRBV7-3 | TGTGCCAGCAGCTTAAGACGGGCAAGCAATGAGCAGTTCTTC | CASSLRRASNEQFF
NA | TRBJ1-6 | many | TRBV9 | TGTGCCAGCAGCGTGAGAGAAAATTCACCCCTCCACTTT | CASSVRENSPLHF
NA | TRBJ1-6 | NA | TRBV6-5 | TGTGCCAGCAGTTACTCACGGGGCGCGTTGTCACCCCTCCACTTT | CASSYSRGALSPLHF
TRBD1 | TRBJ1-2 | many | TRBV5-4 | TGTGCCAGCAGCATCATTGACAGGGGTGGCTACACCTTC | CASSIIDRGGYTF
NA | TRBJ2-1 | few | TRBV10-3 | TGTGCCATCAGTGTGGGGACCGCCAATGAGCAGTTCTTC | CAISVGTANEQFF
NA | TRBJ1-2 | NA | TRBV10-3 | TGTGCCAGCGGCTACATCGGACGGGCAGCAAAGGTCGGCTACACCTTC | CASGYIGRAAKVGYTF
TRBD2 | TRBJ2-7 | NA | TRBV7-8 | TGTGCCAGTACTAGCGGGGTCTACGAGCAGTACTTC | CASTSGVYEQYF
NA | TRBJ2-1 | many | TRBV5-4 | TGTGCCAGCAGCGGGGTATCCTACAATGAGCAGTTCTTC | CASSGVSYNEQFF
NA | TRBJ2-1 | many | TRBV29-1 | TGCAGCGAAGGAGGGAAAGGGGACAATGAGCAGTTCTTC | CSEGGKGDNEQFF
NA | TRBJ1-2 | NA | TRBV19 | TGTGCCAGTAGGGTGGGCCCTAACTATGGCTACACCTTC | CASRVGPNYGYTF
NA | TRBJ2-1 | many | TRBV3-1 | TGTGCCAGCAGCCTAAAGAGTTCAGAGCAGTTCTTC | CASSLKSSEQFF
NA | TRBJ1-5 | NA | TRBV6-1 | TGTGCCAGCACTCCTTGGGGCAATCAGCCCCAGCATTTT | CASTPWGNQPQHF
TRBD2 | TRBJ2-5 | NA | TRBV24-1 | TGTGCCACCAGTGTGGGAGGGGCGGCTGAGACCCAGTACTTC | CATSVGGAAETQYF